This T cell receptor (beta chain) originates from a study of T cells expressing NK-cell markers. In the study overall: Sorted T-cell subsets CD3+CD56+NKG2C+, CD3+CD56+NKG2C- and CD3+CD56-NKG2C+ were TCR beta-sequenced.

TCRdb re-called the 5' RACE reads; one entry per CDR3 protein, DNA not given. Recorded here are a few hundred thousand distinct CDR3 sequences; the top ten clones represent under 0.5%. This CDR3 has 13 residues. Germline V gives CDR1 SQVTM, CDR2 ANQGSEA. Sequencing used blood T cells: a sorted CD56 or NKG2C T cell subset, CD4+ or CD8+ T cells, or bulk PBMC T cells (not recorded which). This receptor was obtained from a man aged 18 to 29 in good health. V usage is TRBV29-1 and J usage is TRBJ2-1; there is no DNA to check the TCRdb D call of TRBD2. The CDR3 sequence is CSVDRGLTNEQFF.